The 9 T cell receptor beta chains below all came from one sample that was sequenced in a study of cytomegalovirus exposure and HLA in healthy donors. PCR primers comprised 60 Vbeta and 13 Jbeta primers. Only in-frame clones appear in the TCRdb table, and some are missing; sequencing was by immunoSEQ multiplex PCR. The sample has 180,000 or so clones, around 85% seen once; the top ten hold around a tenth. The sequencing sample was made of PBMCs. Every receptor here comes from a man younger than 35 in good health and CMV-seropositive.

CDR3 residues: CASSPILAGATDTQYF. Here the CDR3 DNA reads TGTGCCAGCTCACCAATTCTAGCGGGGGCAACAGATACGCAGTATTTT. The chain couples TRBV18 to TRBJ2-3; 10 bases are shared with TRBD2. Trimming at V came to 2 bases and at J to 3 bases, leaving 5 bases not matched to a gene. The CDR3 loop spans 16 amino acids. CDR1 and CDR2 from the germline V gene are KGHSH and LQKENI.

Here the CDR3 DNA reads TGTGCCAGCTCACCGCAGACAGCCTACGAGCAGTACTTC. Amino acids: CASSPQTAYEQYF. V usage is TRBV18 and J usage is TRBJ2-7, with TRBD1 as a possible D gene (5 bases). Trimming removed 3 bases from V and 2 bases from J, with 8 bases in between. The CDR3 extends over 13 amino acids. Germline V gives CDR1 KGHSH, CDR2 LQKENI.

DNA of the CDR3: TGTGCCAGCAGCTTAGCGAGGGCGGGACAGGTGGGGACACCCCTCCACTTT. Translating gives CASSLARAGQVGTPLHF. The chain carries TRBV7-2 and TRBJ1-6; 8 nucleotides agree with TRBD1. CDR1 is SGHTA and CDR2 is FQGNSA in the germline V gene. This CDR3 region has 17 residues. With V trimmed by 0 bases and J by 11 bases, 12 bases remained unmatched.

J is TRBJ1-4 and V is TRBV27, with 9 nucleotides matching TRBD1. CDR1 is MNHEY, CDR2 SMNVEV, per germline (reference sequence). With V trimmed by 8 bases and J by 10 bases, 14 bases remained unmatched. The CDR3 sequence is 15 residues long. DNA of the CDR3: TGTGCCAGCGGCCAAATCCCGGGACAGGGAGGAAAACTGTTTTTT. Residues: CASGQIPGQGGKLFF.

The chain recombines TRBV5-6 with TRBJ2-7, with 8 bases matching TRBD1. V lost 3 bases, J lost 4 bases, and 3 bases stayed unmatched. Germline V gene sequence: CDR1 SGHDT, CDR2 YYEEEE. The CDR3 runs to 13 residues. CDR3 region: CASSSDRVYEQYF. The CDR3 DNA is TGTGCCAGCAGCTCGGACAGGGTGTACGAGCAGTACTTC.

The rearrangement uses TRBV13 and TRBJ1-4, with 9 bases fitting TRBD1. CDR1 and CDR2 (germline): PRHDT, FYEKMQ (reference sequence). This CDR3 spans 14 amino acids. With 3 bases clipped from V and 8 bases from J, the junction kept 4 bases outside the gene matches. CDR3 sequence reads: CASSFNRGREKLFF. CDR3 bases: TGTGCCAGCAGCTTCAACAGGGGGCGGGAAAAACTGTTTTTT.

A single count supports this clone. The rearrangement uses TRBV7-2 and TRBJ1-3, with unresolved D. V was trimmed by 3 bases and J by 9 bases, leaving 15 bases between them. This CDR3 is 14 amino acids long. Germline assignment: CDR1 SGHTA and CDR2 FQGNSA. CDR3 amino acids: CASSFSGSRATIYF. The CDR3 coding sequence is TGTGCCAGCAGCTTCAGCGGTAGTCGTGCCACCATATATTTT.

V usage is TRBV30 and J usage is TRBJ1-5, with 7 bases matching TRBD1. The germline V gene has CDR1 GTSNPN and CDR2 SVGIG (reference sequence). CDR3 length equals 15 residues. The junction had 10 bases not matched to a gene; V was cut back by 1 base and J by 7 bases. CDR3 amino acids: CAWSGATARGQPQHF. CDR3 bases: TGTGCCTGGAGTGGAGCGACTGCCAGGGGGCAGCCCCAGCATTTT.

V gene TRBV19 combines with J gene TRBJ1-5; D call uncertain. In germline, CDR1 is LNHDA, CDR2 SQIVND (reference sequence). The length of the CDR3 is 12 residues. V was trimmed by 0 bases and J by 7 bases, leaving 4 bases between them. The CDR3 coding sequence is TGTGCCAGTAGTATAGATCTACAGCCCCAGCATTTT. Translated: CASSIDLQPQHF.